The following is a T cell receptor (beta chain) sequence with its context. CDR1 and CDR2 (germline): SGHNT, YYREEE (reference sequence). The CDR3 totals 14 residues. V lost 4 bases to trimming and J lost 8 bases; unmatched junction nucleotides: 7. These data are taken from a study of blood T cell repertoires in COVID-19. Study overall: Samples of COVID-19 (acute and convalescent) were obtained from the United States, Italy and Spain. Sources were T cells, B-cell-depleted T cells, or PBMCs; the material itself was cDNA or gDNA.

Methods used by the authors: Cell counts per sample came from amplifying reference gene primers. Generated by immunoSEQ multiplex PCR, the TCRdb table keeps only in-frame clones and is missing some. V, J and clone size were drawn from that table, and D and trimming were deduced from the DNA. The sample yields fewer than 350,000 clones, about 89% seen once. V gene TRBV5-4 combines with J gene TRBJ1-4; 8 nucleotides align to TRBD1. Sequenced input: peripheral blood. The TCR was taken from a man aged 35-49 years with active or convalescent COVID-19. CDR3 sequence (DNA): TGTGCCAGCAGCAAGGACAGGGTAGGCGAAAAACTGTTTTTT. It specifies CASSKDRVGEKLFF.